The T cell receptor (beta chain) described here comes from a study of blood T cell repertoires in COVID-19. The CDR3 is 16 residues long. V lost 5 bases, J lost 7 bases, and 18 bases lay in between. The germline V gene has CDR1 SGHAT and CDR2 FQNNGV. The data were produced by immunoSEQ multiplex PCR, yet TCRdb's version contains in-frame clones alone and is incomplete. Of 150,000 to 250,000 clones in the sample, about four fifths were seen once. The sequencing input was PBMCs or T cells enriched from blood (not recorded which). This chain connects TRBV11-2 to TRBJ1-6; D call uncertain. The receptor was derived from a man aged 35 to 55 who had recovered from COVID-19. CDR3 DNA sequence: TGTGCCAGCAGCACTATTAGAGCGGGAAGAAATTCACCCCTCCACTTT. Translation gives CASSTIRAGRNSPLHF.